The clone carrying this TCR beta chain showed up just a few times. This specimen belongs to a study of cytomegalovirus exposure and HLA in healthy donors. The V end was cut by 5 bases, the J end by 15 bases, with 21 bases between. This CDR3 has 13 residues. Germline V gene lookup returns CDR1 SGHVS and CDR2 FQNEAQ. With 60 Vbeta and 13 Jbeta primers, the PCR was carried out. TCRdb's copy holds only in-frame clones and misses some; the assay was immunoSEQ multiplex PCR. The sample includes 150,000 to 200,000 clones, about 65% of them seen just once. Sequencing was carried out using PBMCs. This receptor was obtained from a girl under 18 in good health and CMV-seronegative. The V gene is TRBV7-8, the J gene TRBJ2-3, with D perhaps TRBD2 (6 bases). The chain's CDR3 is CASSAYGRDLSYF. Here the CDR3 DNA reads TGTGCCAGCAGCGCGTACGGGCGGGACCTCTCCTATTTT.